What follows is one TCR beta chain and its context. Its cognate antigen has yet to be identified. No base-level quality is on record; no much larger clone is a single base apart. For sequencing of the TCRbeta CDR3 region, genomic DNA was extracted from the sorted cells. The immunoSEQ Assay was used for sequencing of TCRbeta CDR3 regions. The source is immuneACCESS, and TCRdb retained only in-frame sequences with V and J called. Part of the clones is not carried over; for the studies checked, unresolved V genes explain less than half of this, and the remainder is unexplained. Within this sample are some 55,000 clones, with just over 90% of them counted one time only. Of the sample, over 10% is held by the ten largest clones. After removal of 3 bases from V and 8 bases from J, the junction retains 5 bases not matched to a gene. Inclusive of the bounding cysteine and phenylalanine, the CDR3 is 14 residues long. CDR3 DNA only is kept here, 42 bases in frame from base 1. From the germline V gene, CDR1 is SGHRS and CDR2 is YFSETQ.

This entry comes from a study of OX40 agonist ivuxolimab in advanced cancers. Study-level background: The costimulatory receptor OX40 (CD134) was targeted by ivuxolimab, a fully human IgG2 agonistic monoclonal antibody. The monotherapy dose-escalation portion (N of about 47 patients) of the phase I ivuxolimab trial is reported in the paper. Intravenous ivuxolimab was administered to patients every 2 weeks at six dose levels: 0.01, 0.1, 0.3, 1.5, 3 and 10 mg/kg. Of the roughly 51 dose-escalation patients, hepatocellular carcinoma was present in around 20, melanoma in approximately 15, renal cell carcinoma in 9 and head and neck cancer in 9. Partial responses occurred in three dose-escalation patients: two with cutaneous melanoma and one with hepatocellular carcinoma. A male proportion of 75% to 85% and a mean age of 60 years, ranging from roughly 23 to 85, were recorded for the dose-escalation cohort. Patients were allowed to have had prior anti-PD-1, anti-PD-L1 or anti-CTLA-4 therapy, and approximately 41% of the dose-escalation patients had previously received checkpoint inhibitors. The purpose of peripheral TCRbeta sequencing was to test whether ivuxolimab changed TCR sequence diversity and led to clonal T-cell expansion. Findings and caveats that apply to the study as a whole: At doses of 0.1 to 3.0 mg/kg, clonal expansion of both CD4+ and CD8+ T cells in blood was seen between baseline and week 6. Which antigens the clonally expanded peripheral T cells were specific for was not determined. Low levels of normalized T-cell clonal expansion were also seen in some patients who did not respond. In the 0.1-3.0 mg/kg groups, partial responders had among the lowest normalized peripheral clonal expansion, particularly in CD8+ T cells. On average, CD8+ T cells showed more expanded clones than CD4+ T cells after ivuxolimab.

The trial excluded patients who had a history of autoimmune disease or were on systemic immunosuppression. Peripheral blood for TCR sequencing was collected from all dose cohorts at baseline, on cycle 4 day 1, and on cycle 7 day 1. The samples were drawn from a first-in-human, open-label, multicenter phase I dose-escalation trial of ivuxolimab. Adults with locally advanced or metastatic melanoma, renal cell carcinoma, hepatocellular carcinoma or head and neck squamous cell carcinoma were enrolled in the trial. CD4+ and CD8+ T cells were sorted separately from peripheral blood before TCR sequencing.

This TCR was recovered from an adult with an advanced solid tumor such as melanoma, head and neck, liver or kidney cancer. The sequence is built from TRBV5-1 and TRBJ1-4, with 9 middle bases fitting TRBD1. Specimen: CD4+ or CD8+ T cells sorted from blood, collected in a trial of the OX40 agonist ivuxolimab. In nucleotides, the sequence is TGCGCCAGCAGCTCAGGGACAGGGACCGAAAAACTGTTTTTT. Translation gives CASSSGTGTEKLFF.